The rows below give T cell receptor beta chains drawn from one sample of a study of blood T cell repertoires in COVID-19. Only in-frame clones appear in the TCRdb table, and some are missing; sequencing was by immunoSEQ multiplex PCR. The sample holds some 260,000 clones, roughly 88% seen once. The sequenced sample was peripheral blood. The receptor source for this set is a woman aged 70 to 79 with COVID-19, enrolled during active disease. CDR3s include the opening cysteine and the closing phenylalanine or tryptophan. A D gene is named only where the DNA matches it firmly. For some rows the clone size is stated as once, few or many, or as a class when expanded; others skip it.

v_call,clone_size,j_call,d_call,cdr3_nt,cdr3_aa
TRBV10-3,once,TRBJ1-1,-,TGTGCCATCAGTGAGTCGGGGCAGGCTAACACTGAAGCTTTCTTT,CAISESGQANTEAFF
TRBV6-5,-,TRBJ2-2,TRBD1,TGTGCCAGCAATCCGACAGGGGGCGGTACCGGGGAGCTGTTTTTT,CASNPTGGGTGELFF
TRBV5-1,-,TRBJ2-1,-,TGCGCCAGCAGCTTGACAGGGACGGCGAATGAGCAGTTCTTC,CASSLTGTANEQFF
TRBV19,-,TRBJ1-6,-,TGTGCCAGTCGACAGTCAGATAATTCACCCCTCCACTTT,CASRQSDNSPLHF
TRBV2,-,TRBJ2-1,TRBD1,TGTGCCAGCAGGAAAACAGGGGGTGATGAGCAGTTCTTC,CASRKTGGDEQFF
TRBV10-3,-,TRBJ1-2,-,TGTGCCATCAGCTTGACAGGATCCAATCAGCCTAACTATGGCTACACCTTC,CAISLTGSNQPNYGYTF
TRBV7-3,-,TRBJ2-3,TRBD1,TGTGCCAGCAGCCTACGGGACAGAGATACGCAGTATTTT,CASSLRDRDTQYF
TRBV18,-,TRBJ2-7,TRBD2,TGTGCCAGCTCACCCGAGACTAGCGGGATTAACGAGCAGTACTTC,CASSPETSGINEQYF
TRBV28,-,TRBJ1-2,TRBD1,TGTGCCAGCAGTTTATGGGGACAGGCCCCCGATGGCTACACCTTC,CASSLWGQAPDGYTF
TRBV15,-,TRBJ2-2,-,TGTGCCACCGGAGATACATTGAACACCGGGGAGCTGTTTTTT,CATGDTLNTGELFF
TRBV28,-,TRBJ1-6,-,TGTGCCAGCAGTTTAAAGCCCCATTCACCCCTCCACTTT,CASSLKPHSPLHF
TRBV12-3/TRBV12-4,-,TRBJ1-5,TRBD1,TGTGCCAGCAGTTATGACAGGGATCAGCCCCAGCATTTT,CASSYDRDQPQHF
TRBV14,-,TRBJ1-3,-,TGTGCCAGCAGCCAAGTACTAGGACAGAGCCTTACTGGAAACACCATATATTTT,CASSQVLGQSLTGNTIYF
TRBV5-4,few,TRBJ1-3,-,TGTGCCAGCAGCTTCGATCTTACAGGGAAAGACACCATATATTTT,CASSFDLTGKDTIYF
TRBV7-2,once,TRBJ2-7,TRBD2,TGTGCCAGCAGCTTAGCTAGCGGGGAAACCTACGAGCAGTACTTC,CASSLASGETYEQYF
TRBV21-1,-,TRBJ2-2,-,TGTGCCAGCAGCACGCGAGGGGCGAGACAGGGATCTTTCAACGGGGAGCTGTTTTTT,CASSTRGARQGSFNGELFF
TRBV28,few,TRBJ1-4,-,TGTGCCAGCAGTTTTAGGGGAAGTAATGAAAAACTGTTTTTT,CASSFRGSNEKLFF
TRBV19,-,TRBJ2-7,TRBD2,TGTGCCAGTAGTATATCGGGCGGGAGAGGATACGAGCAGTACTTC,CASSISGGRGYEQYF
TRBV30,-,TRBJ1-4,TRBD1,TGTGCCTGGAGCCAGGGACAGCGGTATGAAAAACTGTTTTTT,CAWSQGQRYEKLFF
TRBV6-5,-,TRBJ1-3,TRBD1,TGTGCCAGCAGTTACCGGACAGGGGGCTTAAACACCATATATTTT,CASSYRTGGLNTIYF
TRBV4-1,-,TRBJ1-4,-,TGCGCCAGCAGCCAAGAGAGTAGAACTAATGAAAAACTGTTTTTT,CASSQESRTNEKLFF
TRBV19,-,TRBJ1-4,-,TGTGCCAGTTTCTCAGGATCTGCAACTAATGAAAAACTGTTTTTT,CASFSGSATNEKLFF
TRBV6-5,-,TRBJ1-1,TRBD1,TGTGCCAGCAGTCTATGGACAGGCAACACTGAAGCTTTCTTT,CASSLWTGNTEAFF
TRBV3-1/TRBV3-2,-,TRBJ2-3,-,TGTGCCAGCAGCCGACTAGACAGCGCAGATACGCAGTATTTT,CASSRLDSADTQYF
TRBV4-1,-,TRBJ1-2,TRBD1,TGCGCCAGCAGCCAAGATAGGGGGACAGACTATGGCTACACCTTC,CASSQDRGTDYGYTF
TRBV9,-,TRBJ2-1,TRBD2,TGTGCCAGCAGCTCGAGCGGGAGGGCCGACAATGAGCAGTTCTTC,CASSSSGRADNEQFF
TRBV12-3/TRBV12-4,-,TRBJ2-1,TRBD2,TGTGCCAGCAGTTTGGGGGGGTCTATTGGGCAGTTCTTC,CASSLGGSIGQFF
TRBV5-1,-,TRBJ2-7,-,TGCGCCAGCAGCTTGGGGGACTGGGGGAACGAGCAGTACTTC,CASSLGDWGNEQYF